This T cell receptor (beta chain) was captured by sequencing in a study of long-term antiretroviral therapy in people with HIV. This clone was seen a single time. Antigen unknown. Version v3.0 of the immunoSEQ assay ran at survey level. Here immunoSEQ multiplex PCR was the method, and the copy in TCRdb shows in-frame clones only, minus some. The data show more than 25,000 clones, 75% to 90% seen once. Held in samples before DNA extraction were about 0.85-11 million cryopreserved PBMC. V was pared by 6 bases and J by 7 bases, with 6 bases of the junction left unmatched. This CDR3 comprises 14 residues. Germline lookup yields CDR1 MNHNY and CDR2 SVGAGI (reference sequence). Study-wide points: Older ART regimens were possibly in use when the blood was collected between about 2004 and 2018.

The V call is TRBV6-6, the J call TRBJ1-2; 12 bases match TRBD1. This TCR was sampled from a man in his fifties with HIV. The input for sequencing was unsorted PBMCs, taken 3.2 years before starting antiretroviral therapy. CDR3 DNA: TGTGCCAGCAGAGCCGGGACAGGGGGCTCTGGCTACACCTTC. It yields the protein CASRAGTGGSGYTF.